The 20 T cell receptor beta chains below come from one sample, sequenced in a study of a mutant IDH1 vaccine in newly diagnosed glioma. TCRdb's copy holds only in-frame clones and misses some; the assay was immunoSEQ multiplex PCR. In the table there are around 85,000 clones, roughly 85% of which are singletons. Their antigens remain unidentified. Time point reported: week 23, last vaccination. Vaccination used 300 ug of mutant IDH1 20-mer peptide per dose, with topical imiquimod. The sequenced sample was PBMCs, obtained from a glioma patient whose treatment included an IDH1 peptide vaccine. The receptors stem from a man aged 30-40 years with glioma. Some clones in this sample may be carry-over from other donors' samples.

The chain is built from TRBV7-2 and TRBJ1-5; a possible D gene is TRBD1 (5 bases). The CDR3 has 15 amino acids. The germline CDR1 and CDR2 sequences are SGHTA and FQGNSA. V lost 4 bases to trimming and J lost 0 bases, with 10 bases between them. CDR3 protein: CASSSRGVSNQPQHF. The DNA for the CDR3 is TGTGCCAGCAGCTCCCGGGGGGTTAGCAATCAGCCCCAGCATTTT.

The CDR3 DNA reads TGTGCCAGCTCACCCCCAATGGCAGCCGACACCATATATTTT. Translated: CASSPPMAADTIYF. The rearrangement joins TRBV18 to TRBJ1-3; D gene ambiguous. V was cut by 3 bases and J by 8 bases, with 14 bases left in between. The CDR3 covers 14 residues. CDR1 KGHSH and CDR2 LQKENI come from the germline V gene.

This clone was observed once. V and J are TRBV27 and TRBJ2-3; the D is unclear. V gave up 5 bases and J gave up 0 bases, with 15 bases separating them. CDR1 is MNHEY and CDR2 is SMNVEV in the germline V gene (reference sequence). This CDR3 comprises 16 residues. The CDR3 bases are TGTGCCAGCAGTCCTTCACGGCCGACTAGCACAGATACGCAGTATTTT. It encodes CASSPSRPTSTDTQYF.

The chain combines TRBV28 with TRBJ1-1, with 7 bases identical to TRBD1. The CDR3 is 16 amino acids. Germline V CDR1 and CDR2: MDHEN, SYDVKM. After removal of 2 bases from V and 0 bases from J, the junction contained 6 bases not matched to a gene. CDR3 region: CASSLPGGGVNTEAFF. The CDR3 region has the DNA TGTGCCAGCAGTTTACCAGGGGGTGGGGTGAACACTGAAGCTTTCTTT.

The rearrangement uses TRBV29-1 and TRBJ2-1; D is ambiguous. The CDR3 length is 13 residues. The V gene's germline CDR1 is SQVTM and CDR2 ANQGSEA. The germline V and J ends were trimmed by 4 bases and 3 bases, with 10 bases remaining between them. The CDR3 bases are TGCAGCGTTGGAGAGACAATCTACAATGAGCAGTTCTTC. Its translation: CSVGETIYNEQFF.

CDR3 bases: TGTGCCAGCAGTGCAGGGGGAGGCAACACCATATATTTT. Translation: CASSAGGGNTIYF. The J gene is TRBJ1-3, the V gene TRBV2, with TRBD1 matching over 7 bases. Germline V gene sequence: CDR1 SNHLY, CDR2 FYNNEI. The CDR3 totals 13 residues. The J segment lost 7 bases and the V segment lost 4 bases, leaving 4 bases of the junction unmatched.

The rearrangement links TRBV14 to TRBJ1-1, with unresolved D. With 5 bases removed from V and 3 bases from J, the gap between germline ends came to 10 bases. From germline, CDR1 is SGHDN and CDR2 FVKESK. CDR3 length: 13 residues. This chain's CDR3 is CASSGVEDTEAFF. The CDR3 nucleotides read TGTGCCAGCAGCGGGGTGGAGGACACTGAAGCTTTCTTT.

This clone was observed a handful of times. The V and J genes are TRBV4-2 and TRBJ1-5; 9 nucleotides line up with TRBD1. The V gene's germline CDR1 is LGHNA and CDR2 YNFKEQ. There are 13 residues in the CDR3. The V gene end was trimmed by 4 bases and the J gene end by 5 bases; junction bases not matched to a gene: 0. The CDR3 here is CASSRDRDQPQHF. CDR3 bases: TGTGCCAGCAGCCGGGACAGGGATCAGCCCCAGCATTTT.

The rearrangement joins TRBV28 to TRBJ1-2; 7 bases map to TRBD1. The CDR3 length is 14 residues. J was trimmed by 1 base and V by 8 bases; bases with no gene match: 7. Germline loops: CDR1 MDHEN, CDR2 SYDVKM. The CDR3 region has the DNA TGTGCCAGCGTCCGACAGGGTTTTAACTATGGCTACACCTTC. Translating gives CASVRQGFNYGYTF.

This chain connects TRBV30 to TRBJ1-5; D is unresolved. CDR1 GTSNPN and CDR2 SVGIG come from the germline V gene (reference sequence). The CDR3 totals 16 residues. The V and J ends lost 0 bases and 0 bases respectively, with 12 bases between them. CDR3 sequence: CAWSVRENFSNQPQHF. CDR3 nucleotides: TGTGCCTGGAGTGTACGGGAGAACTTTAGCAATCAGCCCCAGCATTTT.

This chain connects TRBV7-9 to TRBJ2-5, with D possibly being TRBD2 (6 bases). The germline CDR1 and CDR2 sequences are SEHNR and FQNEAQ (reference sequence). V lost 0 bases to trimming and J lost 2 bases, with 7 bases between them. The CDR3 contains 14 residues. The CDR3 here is CASSLAREQETQYF. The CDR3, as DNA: TGTGCCAGCAGCTTAGCCCGGGAGCAAGAGACCCAGTACTTC.

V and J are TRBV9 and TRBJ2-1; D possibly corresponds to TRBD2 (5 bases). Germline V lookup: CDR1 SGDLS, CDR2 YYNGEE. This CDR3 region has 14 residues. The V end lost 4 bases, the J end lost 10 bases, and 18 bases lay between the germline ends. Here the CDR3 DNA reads TGTGCCAGCAGCCCCGGTGGATGGACGGGGGAGCAGTTCTTC. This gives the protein CASSPGGWTGEQFF.

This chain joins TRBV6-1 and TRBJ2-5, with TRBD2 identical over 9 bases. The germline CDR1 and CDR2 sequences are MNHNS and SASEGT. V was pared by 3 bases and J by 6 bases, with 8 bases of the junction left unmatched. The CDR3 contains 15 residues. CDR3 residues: CASSEQRGALQTQYF. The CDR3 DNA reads TGTGCCAGCAGTGAGCAGCGGGGGGCCTTACAGACCCAGTACTTC.

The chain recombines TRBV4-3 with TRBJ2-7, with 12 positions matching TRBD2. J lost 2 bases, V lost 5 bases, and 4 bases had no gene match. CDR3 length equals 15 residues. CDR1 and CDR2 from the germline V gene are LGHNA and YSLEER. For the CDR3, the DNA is TGCGCCAGCAGCATACGACTAGCGGGGGCCTACGAGCAGTACTTC. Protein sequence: CASSIRLAGAYEQYF.

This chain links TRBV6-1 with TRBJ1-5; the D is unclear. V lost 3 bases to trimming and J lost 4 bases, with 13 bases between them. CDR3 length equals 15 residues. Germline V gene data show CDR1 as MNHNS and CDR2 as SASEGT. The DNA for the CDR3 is TGTGCCAGCAGTGATCACCGGGTTCGAAATCAGCCCCAGCATTTT. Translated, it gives CASSDHRVRNQPQHF.

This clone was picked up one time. The CDR3 DNA reads as TGTGCCAGCTCCCGGGGGAAGACTGAAGCTTTCTTT. Amino acid sequence: CASSRGKTEAFF. The V and J genes are TRBV6-6 and TRBJ1-1; D may be TRBD1 (5 bases). Germline CDR1 reads MNHNY; CDR2 reads SVGAGI (reference sequence). The CDR3 sequence is 12 residues long. With 8 bases removed from V and 5 bases from J, the gap between germline ends came to 12 bases.

The CDR3 reads CASSLSAGAGANVLTF. The CDR3 DNA is TGTGCCAGCAGTTTGTCGGCAGGGGCTGGGGCCAACGTCCTGACTTTC. The J gene is TRBJ2-6, the V gene TRBV28; D may be TRBD1 (6 bases). With 3 bases removed from V and 2 bases from J, the gap between germline ends came to 11 bases. Germline CDR1 MDHEN, CDR2 SYDVKM. The CDR3 runs to 16 residues. Filled out from reference TRBV28 and TRBJ2-6, the complete variable domain reads DVKVTQSSRYLVKRTGEKVFLECVQDMDHENMFWYRQDPGLGLRLIYFSYDVKMKEKGDIPEGYSVSREKKERFSLILESASTNQTSMYLCASSLSAGAGANVLTFGAGSRLTVL.

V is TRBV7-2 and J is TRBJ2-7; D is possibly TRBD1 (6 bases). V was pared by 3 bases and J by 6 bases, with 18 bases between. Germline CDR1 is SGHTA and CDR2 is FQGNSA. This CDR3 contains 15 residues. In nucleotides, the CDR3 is TGTGCCAGCAGCTTGAGGGGGACCGCCCAGGGCGAGCAGTACTTC. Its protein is CASSLRGTAQGEQYF.

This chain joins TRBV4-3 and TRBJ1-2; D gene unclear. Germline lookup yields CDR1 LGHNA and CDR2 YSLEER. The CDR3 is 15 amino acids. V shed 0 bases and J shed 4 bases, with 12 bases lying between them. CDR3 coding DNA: TGCGCCAGCAGCCAAGATTGGGGAATGCCCTATGGCTACACCTTC. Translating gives CASSQDWGMPYGYTF.

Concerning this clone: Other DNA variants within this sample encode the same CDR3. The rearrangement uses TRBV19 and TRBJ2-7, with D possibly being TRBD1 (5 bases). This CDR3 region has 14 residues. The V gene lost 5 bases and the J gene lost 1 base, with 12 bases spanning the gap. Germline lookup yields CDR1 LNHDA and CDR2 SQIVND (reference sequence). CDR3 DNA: TGTGCCAGTAGTCCGAGTCCAGGGTCCTACGAGCAGTACTTC. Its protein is CASSPSPGSYEQYF.